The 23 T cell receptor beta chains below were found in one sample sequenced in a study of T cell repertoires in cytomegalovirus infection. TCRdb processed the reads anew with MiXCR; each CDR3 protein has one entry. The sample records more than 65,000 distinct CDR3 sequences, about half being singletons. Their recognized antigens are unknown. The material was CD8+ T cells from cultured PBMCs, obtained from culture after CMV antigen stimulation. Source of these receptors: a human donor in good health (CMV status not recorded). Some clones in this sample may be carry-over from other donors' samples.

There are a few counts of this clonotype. In DNA form, the CDR3 reads TGTGCCAGCAGTGAAGCATCGGGACAGTCTGACGAGCAGTACTTC. Translated: CASSEASGQSDEQYF. The chain couples TRBV6-1 to TRBJ2-7; 7 bases are shared with TRBD1. V trimming: 0 bases; J trimming: 5 bases; junction bases outside the gene matches: 7. Germline values: CDR1 MNHNS, CDR2 SASEGT. This CDR3 has 15 amino acids.

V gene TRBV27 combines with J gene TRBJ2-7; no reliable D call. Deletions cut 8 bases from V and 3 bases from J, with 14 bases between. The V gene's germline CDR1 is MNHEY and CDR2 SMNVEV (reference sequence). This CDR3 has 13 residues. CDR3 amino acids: CASGDSDRYEQYF. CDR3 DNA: TGTGCCAGCGGGGATTCGGACCGCTACGAGCAGTACTTC.

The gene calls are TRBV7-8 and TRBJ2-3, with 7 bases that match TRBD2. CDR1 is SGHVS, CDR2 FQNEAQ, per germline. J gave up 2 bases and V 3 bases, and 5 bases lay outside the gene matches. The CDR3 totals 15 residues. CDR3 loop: CASSFKAGYTDTQYF. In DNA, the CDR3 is TGTGCCAGCAGCTTTAAAGCGGGGTACACAGATACGCAGTATTTT.

The CDR3 reads CASSFLGLATDTQYF. Here the CDR3 DNA reads TGTGCCAGCAGCTTTTTGGGACTAGCAACAGATACGCAGTATTTT. The gene calls are TRBV5-4 and TRBJ2-3; TRBD2 matches at 9 bases. This CDR3 has 15 amino acids. CDR1 SGHNT and CDR2 YYREEE come from the germline V gene (reference sequence). V lost 2 bases and J lost 3; bases outside the gene matches: 4.

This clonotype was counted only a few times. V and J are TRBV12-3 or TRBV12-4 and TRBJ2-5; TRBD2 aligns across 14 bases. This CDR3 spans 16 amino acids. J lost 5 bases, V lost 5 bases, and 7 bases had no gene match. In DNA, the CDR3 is TGTGCCAGCAGTGCGGGACTAGCGGGAGATTGGGAGACCCAGTACTTC. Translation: CASSAGLAGDWETQYF.

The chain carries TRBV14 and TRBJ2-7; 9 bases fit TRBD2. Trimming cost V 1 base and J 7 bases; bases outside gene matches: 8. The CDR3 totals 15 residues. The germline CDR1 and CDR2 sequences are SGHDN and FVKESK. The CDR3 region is CASSQVRLAGREQYF. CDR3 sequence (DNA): TGTGCCAGCAGCCAAGTACGGCTAGCGGGAAGGGAGCAGTACTTC.

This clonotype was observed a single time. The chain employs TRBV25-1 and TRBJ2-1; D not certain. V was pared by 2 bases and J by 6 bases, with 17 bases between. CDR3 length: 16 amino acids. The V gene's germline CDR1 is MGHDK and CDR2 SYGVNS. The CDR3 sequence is CASSERGQSPGNEQFF. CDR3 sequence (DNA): TGTGCCAGCAGTGAACGTGGGCAGAGCCCTGGCAATGAGCAGTTCTTC.

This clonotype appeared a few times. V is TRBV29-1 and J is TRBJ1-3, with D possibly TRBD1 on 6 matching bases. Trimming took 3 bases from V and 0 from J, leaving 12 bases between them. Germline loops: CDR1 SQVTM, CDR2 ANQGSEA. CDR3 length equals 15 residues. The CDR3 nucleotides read TGCAGCGTTGAGGACAGCGGTTACTCTGGAAACACCATATATTTT. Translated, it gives CSVEDSGYSGNTIYF.

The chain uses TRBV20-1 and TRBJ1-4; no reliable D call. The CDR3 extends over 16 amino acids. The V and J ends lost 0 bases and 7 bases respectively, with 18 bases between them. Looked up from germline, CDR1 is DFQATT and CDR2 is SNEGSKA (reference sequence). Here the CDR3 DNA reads TGCAGTGCTAGAGATCCTTTCAGGACTAAACGTGAAAAACTGTTTTTT. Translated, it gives CSARDPFRTKREKLFF.

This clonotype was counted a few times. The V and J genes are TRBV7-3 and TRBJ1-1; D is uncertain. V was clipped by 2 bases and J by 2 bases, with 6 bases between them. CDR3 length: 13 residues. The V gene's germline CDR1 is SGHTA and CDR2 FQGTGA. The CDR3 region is CASSLRSNTEAFF. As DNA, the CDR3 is TGTGCCAGCAGCTTACGCTCCAACACTGAAGCTTTCTTT.

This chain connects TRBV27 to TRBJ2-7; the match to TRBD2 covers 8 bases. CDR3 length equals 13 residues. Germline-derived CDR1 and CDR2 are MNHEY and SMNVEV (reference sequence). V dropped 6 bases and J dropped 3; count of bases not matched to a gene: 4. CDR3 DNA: TGTGCCAGCAGAGCGGGAGTATACTACGAGCAGTACTTC. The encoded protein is CASRAGVYYEQYF.

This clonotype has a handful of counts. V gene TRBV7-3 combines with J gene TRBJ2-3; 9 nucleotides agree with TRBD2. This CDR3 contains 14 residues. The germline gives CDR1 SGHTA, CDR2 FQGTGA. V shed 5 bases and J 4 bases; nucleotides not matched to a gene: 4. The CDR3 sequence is CASSPLAGADTQYF. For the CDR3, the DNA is TGTGCCAGCAGCCCCTTAGCGGGAGCAGATACGCAGTATTTT.

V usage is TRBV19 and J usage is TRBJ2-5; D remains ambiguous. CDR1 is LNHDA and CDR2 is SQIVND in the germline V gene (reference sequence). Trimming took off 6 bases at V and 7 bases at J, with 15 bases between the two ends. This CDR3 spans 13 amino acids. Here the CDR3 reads CASSAGSPGTQYF. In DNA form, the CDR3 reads TGTGCCAGTAGCGCCGGGTCCCCAGGGACCCAGTACTTC.

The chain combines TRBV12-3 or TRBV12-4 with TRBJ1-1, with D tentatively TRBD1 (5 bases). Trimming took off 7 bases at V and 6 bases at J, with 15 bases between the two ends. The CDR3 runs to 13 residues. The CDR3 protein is CASTLVWGAEAFF. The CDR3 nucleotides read TGTGCCAGCACCCTGGTTTGGGGGGCTGAAGCTTTCTTT.

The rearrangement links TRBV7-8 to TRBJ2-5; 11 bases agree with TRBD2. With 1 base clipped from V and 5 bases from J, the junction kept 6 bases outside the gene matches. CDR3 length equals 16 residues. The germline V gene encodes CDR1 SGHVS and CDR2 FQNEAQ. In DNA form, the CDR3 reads TGTGCCAGCAGCTTAGGGGGGGTAGCGGGAGGGGAGACCCAGTACTTC. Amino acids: CASSLGGVAGGETQYF.

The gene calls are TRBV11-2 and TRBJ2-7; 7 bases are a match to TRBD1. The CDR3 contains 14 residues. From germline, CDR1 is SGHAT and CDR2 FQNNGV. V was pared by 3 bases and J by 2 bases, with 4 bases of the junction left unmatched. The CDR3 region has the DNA TGTGCCAGCAGCTTGCCCCAGGGGGCCTACGAGCAGTACTTC. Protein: CASSLPQGAYEQYF.

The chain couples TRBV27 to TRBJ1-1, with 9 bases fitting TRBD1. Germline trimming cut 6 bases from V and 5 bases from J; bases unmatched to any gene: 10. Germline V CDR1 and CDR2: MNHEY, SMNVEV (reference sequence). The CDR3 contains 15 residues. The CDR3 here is CASRLSGTGRTEAFF. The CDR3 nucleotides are TGTGCCAGCAGACTCTCCGGGACAGGGAGGACTGAAGCTTTCTTT.

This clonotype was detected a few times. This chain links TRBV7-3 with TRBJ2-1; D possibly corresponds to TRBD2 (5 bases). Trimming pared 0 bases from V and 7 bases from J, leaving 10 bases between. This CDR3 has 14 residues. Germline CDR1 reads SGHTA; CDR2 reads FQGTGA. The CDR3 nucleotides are TGTGCCAGCAGCTTAACAGGAGGTAGAAATGAGCAGTTCTTC. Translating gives CASSLTGGRNEQFF.

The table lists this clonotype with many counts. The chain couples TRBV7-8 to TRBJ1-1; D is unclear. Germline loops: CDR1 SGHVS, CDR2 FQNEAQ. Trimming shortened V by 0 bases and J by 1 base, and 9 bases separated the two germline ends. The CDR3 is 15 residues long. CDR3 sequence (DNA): TGTGCCAGCAGCTTAGCGGAGGGAAGGAACACTGAAGCTTTCTTT. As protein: CASSLAEGRNTEAFF.

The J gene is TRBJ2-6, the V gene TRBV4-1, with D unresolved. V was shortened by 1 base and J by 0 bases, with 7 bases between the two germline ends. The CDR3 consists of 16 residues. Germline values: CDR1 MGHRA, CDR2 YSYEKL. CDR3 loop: CASSQGRASGANVLTF. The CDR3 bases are TGCGCCAGCAGCCAAGGTCGGGCCTCTGGGGCCAACGTCCTGACTTTC.

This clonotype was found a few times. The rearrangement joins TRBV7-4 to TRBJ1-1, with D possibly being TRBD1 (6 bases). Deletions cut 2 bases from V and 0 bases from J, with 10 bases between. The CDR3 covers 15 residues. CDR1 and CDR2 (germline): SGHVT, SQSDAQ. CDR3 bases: TGTGCCAGCAGCTTAAAAGGGACACTGAACACTGAAGCTTTCTTT. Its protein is CASSLKGTLNTEAFF.

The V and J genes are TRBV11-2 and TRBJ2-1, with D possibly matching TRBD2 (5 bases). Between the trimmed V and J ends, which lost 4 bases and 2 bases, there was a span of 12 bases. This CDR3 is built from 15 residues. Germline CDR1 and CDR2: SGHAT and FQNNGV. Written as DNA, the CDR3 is TGTGCCAGCAGCTCATCGGGGTCGCCCTACAATGAGCAGTTCTTC. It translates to CASSSSGSPYNEQFF.

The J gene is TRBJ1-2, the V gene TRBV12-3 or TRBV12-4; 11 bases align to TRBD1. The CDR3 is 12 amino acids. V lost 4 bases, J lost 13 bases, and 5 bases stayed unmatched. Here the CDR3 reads CASSWDRGYVTF. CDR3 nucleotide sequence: TGTGCCAGCAGTTGGGACAGGGGGTATGTCACCTTC.